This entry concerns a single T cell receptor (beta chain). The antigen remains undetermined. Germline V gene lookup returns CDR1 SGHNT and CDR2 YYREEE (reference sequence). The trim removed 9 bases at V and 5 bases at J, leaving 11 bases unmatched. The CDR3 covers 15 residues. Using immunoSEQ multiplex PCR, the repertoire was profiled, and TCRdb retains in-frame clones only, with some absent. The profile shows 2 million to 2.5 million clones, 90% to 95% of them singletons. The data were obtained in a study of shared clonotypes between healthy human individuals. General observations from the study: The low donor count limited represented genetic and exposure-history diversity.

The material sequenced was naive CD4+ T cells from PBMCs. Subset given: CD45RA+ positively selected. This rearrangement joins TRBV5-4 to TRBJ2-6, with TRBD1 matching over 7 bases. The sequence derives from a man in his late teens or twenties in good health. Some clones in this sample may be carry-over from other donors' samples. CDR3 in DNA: TGTGCCATTAGCCTCGAGGGGGCCCGGGCCAACGTCCTGACTTTC. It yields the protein CAISLEGARANVLTF.